This T cell receptor beta chain was captured in a study of cytomegalovirus exposure and HLA in healthy donors. The V segment lost 8 bases and the J segment 6 bases; nucleotides outside the gene matches: 6. Germline V CDR1 and CDR2: MRHNA, SNTAGT. This CDR3 contains 13 residues. Using immunoSEQ multiplex PCR, the repertoire was profiled, and TCRdb retains in-frame clones only, with some absent. The repertoire has just under 150,000 clones, approximately 86% of them found once; the top ten carry roughly 4.5%. This chain connects TRBV6-4 to TRBJ2-2; TRBD1 matches 7 bases. This TCR derives from a man younger than 35 in good health and CMV-seropositive. What was sequenced was PBMCs. This chain's CDR3 is CASAGQDAGELFF. CDR3 DNA: TGTGCCAGCGCCGGACAGGACGCCGGGGAGCTGTTTTTT.